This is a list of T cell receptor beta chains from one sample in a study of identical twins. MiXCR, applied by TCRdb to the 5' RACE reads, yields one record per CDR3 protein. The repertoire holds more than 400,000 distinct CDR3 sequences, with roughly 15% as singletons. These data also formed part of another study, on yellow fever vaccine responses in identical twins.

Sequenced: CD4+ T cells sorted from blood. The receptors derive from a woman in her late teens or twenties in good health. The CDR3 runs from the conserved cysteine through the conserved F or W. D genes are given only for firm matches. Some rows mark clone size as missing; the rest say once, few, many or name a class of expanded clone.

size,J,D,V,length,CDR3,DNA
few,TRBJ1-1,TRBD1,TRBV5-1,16,CASSPGTGLMNTEAFF,TGCGCCAGCAGCCCTGGGACAGGGTTGATGAACACTGAAGCTTTCTTT
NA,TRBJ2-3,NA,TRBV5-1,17,CASSLGAGGTSTDTQYF,TGCGCCAGCAGCTTGGGGGCAGGAGGCACTAGCACAGATACGCAGTATTTT
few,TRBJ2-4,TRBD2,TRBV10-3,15,CAISDGRAAKNIQYF,TGTGCCATCAGTGACGGGAGGGCGGCCAAAAACATTCAGTACTTC
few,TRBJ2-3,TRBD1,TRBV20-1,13,CSADRGPKDTQYF,TGCAGTGCCGACAGGGGGCCTAAAGATACGCAGTATTTT
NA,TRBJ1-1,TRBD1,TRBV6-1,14,CASNPGTGITEAFF,TGTGCCAGCAATCCCGGGACAGGGATAACTGAAGCTTTCTTT
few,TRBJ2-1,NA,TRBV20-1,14,CSAMGPISYNEQFF,TGCAGTGCAATGGGACCGATCTCCTACAATGAGCAGTTCTTC
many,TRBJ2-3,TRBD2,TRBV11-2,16,CASSLAFGLAIDTQYF,TGTGCCAGCAGCTTAGCTTTCGGACTAGCTATAGATACGCAGTATTTT
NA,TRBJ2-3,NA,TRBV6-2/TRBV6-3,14,CASSALLYTDTQYF,TGTGCCAGCAGTGCACTCCTATACACAGATACGCAGTATTTT
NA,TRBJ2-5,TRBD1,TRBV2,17,CASTDHPGQGLFETQYF,TGTGCCAGCACCGACCACCCGGGACAGGGTTTATTTGAGACCCAGTACTTC
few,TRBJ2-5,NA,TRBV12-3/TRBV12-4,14,CASKLHSDSGTQYF,TGTGCCAGTAAACTCCACTCGGACTCGGGGACCCAGTACTTC
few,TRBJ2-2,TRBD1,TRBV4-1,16,CASSHLRTGGTGELFF,TGCGCCAGCAGCCACCTTAGGACAGGAGGCACCGGGGAGCTGTTTTTT
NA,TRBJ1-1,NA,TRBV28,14,CASSRRAMNTEAFF,TGTGCCAGCAGTAGACGGGCAATGAACACTGAAGCTTTCTTT
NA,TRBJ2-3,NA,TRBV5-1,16,CASSLAIQYRTDTQYF,TGCGCCAGCAGCTTGGCCATACAGTACCGCACAGATACGCAGTATTTT
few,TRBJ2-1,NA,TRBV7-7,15,CASSLSGPQGNEQFF,TGTGCCAGCAGCTTATCGGGGCCCCAGGGCAATGAGCAGTTCTTC
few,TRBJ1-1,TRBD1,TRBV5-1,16,CASSPKVTGWGTEAFF,TGCGCCAGCAGCCCCAAGGTGACAGGGTGGGGCACTGAAGCTTTCTTT
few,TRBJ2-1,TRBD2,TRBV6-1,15,CASTLGAGGRNEQFF,TGTGCCAGCACCCTAGGAGCGGGAGGGAGAAATGAGCAGTTCTTC
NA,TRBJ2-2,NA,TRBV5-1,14,CASSLEQITGELFF,TGCGCCAGCAGCTTGGAACAGATTACCGGGGAGCTGTTTTTT
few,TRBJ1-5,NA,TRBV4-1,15,CASSQLGDPKQPQHF,TGCGCCAGCAGCCAACTTGGGGACCCCAAACAGCCCCAGCATTTT
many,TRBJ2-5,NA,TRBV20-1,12,CSASARQETQYF,TGCAGTGCTAGCGCCAGACAAGAGACCCAGTACTTC
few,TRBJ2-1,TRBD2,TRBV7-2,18,CASSLASSGGSSYNEQFF,TGTGCCAGCAGCTTAGCGTCTAGCGGGGGGAGCTCCTACAATGAGCAGTTCTTC
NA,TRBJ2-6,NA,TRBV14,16,CASSQAYSSGANVLTF,TGTGCCAGCAGCCAAGCGTATAGTTCTGGGGCCAACGTCCTGACTTTC
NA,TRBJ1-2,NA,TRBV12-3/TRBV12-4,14,CASTPGTRNYGYTF,TGTGCCAGCACCCCGGGCACGAGGAACTATGGCTACACCTTC
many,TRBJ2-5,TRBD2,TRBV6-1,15,CASSEGPGGQETQYF,TGTGCCAGCAGTGAAGGCCCGGGGGGCCAAGAGACCCAGTACTTC
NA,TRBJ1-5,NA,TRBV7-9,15,CASTRLEQGHQPQHF,TGTGCCAGCACCCGACTGGAGCAGGGCCATCAGCCCCAGCATTTT
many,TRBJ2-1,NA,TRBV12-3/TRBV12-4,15,CASSLAGAIYNEQFF,TGTGCCAGCAGTTTAGCGGGAGCCATCTACAATGAGCAGTTCTTC
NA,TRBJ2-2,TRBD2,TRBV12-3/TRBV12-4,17,CASTIGVAGVFFGELFF,TGTGCCAGCACCATTGGGGTAGCGGGAGTGTTTTTCGGGGAGCTGTTTTTT
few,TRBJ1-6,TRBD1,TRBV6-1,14,CASSKQGLNSPLHF,TGTGCCAGCAGTAAACAGGGGTTGAATTCACCCCTCCACTTT
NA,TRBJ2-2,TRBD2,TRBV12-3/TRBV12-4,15,CASSLAGGNTWELFF,TGTGCCAGCAGTTTAGCGGGGGGGAACACCTGGGAGCTGTTTTTT
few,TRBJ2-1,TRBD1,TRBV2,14,CASTPRQGYNEQFF,TGTGCCAGCACCCCTAGACAGGGGTACAATGAGCAGTTCTTC
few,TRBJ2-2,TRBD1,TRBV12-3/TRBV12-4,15,CASYKGQINTGELFF,TGTGCCAGCTATAAGGGACAGATAAACACCGGGGAGCTGTTTTTT
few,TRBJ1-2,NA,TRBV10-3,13,CAIRSRGDYGYTF,TGTGCCATCAGATCGAGGGGGGACTATGGCTACACCTTC
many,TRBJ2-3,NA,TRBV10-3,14,CATSGGRTTDTQYF,TGTGCCACCTCTGGGGGACGGACCACAGATACGCAGTATTTT
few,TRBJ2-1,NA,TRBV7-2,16,CASSLDGSGSYNEQFF,TGTGCCAGCAGCTTAGACGGGTCGGGGTCTTACAATGAGCAGTTCTTC
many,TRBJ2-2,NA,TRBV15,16,CATSRGLGVVSGELFF,TGTGCCACCAGCAGAGGACTAGGGGTTGTCTCCGGGGAGCTGTTTTTT
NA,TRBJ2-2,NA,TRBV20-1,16,CSARPQGQANTGELFF,TGCAGTGCTAGACCCCAGGGACAAGCGAACACCGGGGAGCTGTTTTTT
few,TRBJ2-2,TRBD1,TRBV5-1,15,CASSIQTGDTGELFF,TGCGCCAGCAGCATACAGACAGGGGACACCGGGGAGCTGTTTTTT
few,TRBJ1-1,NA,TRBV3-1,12,CASSQKGFKAFF,TGTGCCAGCAGCCAGAAGGGATTCAAAGCTTTCTTT
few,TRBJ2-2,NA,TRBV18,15,CASSPPGLTTGELFF,TGTGCCAGCTCACCGCCCGGGCTGACGACCGGGGAGCTGTTTTTT
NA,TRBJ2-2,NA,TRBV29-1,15,CSVRRPGIYTGELFF,TGCAGCGTAAGAAGGCCCGGAATCTACACCGGGGAGCTGTTTTTT
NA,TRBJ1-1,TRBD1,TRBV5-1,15,CASSLWGQDNTEAFF,TGCGCCAGCAGCTTGTGGGGACAGGATAACACTGAAGCTTTCTTT
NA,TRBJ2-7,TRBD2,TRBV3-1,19,CASSRNLAGGYQRAYEQYF,TGTGCCAGCAGCCGTAACCTAGCGGGAGGCTACCAACGTGCCTACGAGCAGTACTTC
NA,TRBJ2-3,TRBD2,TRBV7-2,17,CASSLFLAGGEGDTQYF,TGTGCCAGCAGCTTATTCCTAGCGGGGGGCGAGGGAGATACGCAGTATTTT
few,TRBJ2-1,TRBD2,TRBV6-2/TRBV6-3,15,CASRYGTSGTNEQFF,TGTGCCAGCAGATACGGGACTAGCGGAACCAATGAGCAGTTCTTC
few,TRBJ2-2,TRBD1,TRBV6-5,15,CASSYRQGAGGELFF,TGTGCCAGCAGTTACAGACAGGGGGCGGGCGGGGAGCTGTTTTTT
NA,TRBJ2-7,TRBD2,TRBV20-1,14,CSASPTSGVYEQYF,TGCAGTGCTAGCCCGACTAGCGGAGTCTACGAGCAGTACTTC
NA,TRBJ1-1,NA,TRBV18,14,CASSLTQGSFEAFF,TGTGCCAGCTCACTGACGCAGGGGTCGTTTGAAGCTTTCTTT
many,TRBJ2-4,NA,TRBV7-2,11,CASSLSTIQYF,TGTGCCAGCAGCTTATCAACCATTCAGTACTTC
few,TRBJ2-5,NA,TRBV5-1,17,CASSPRTSVQKGETQYF,TGCGCCAGCAGCCCCAGAACGTCGGTTCAGAAAGGAGAGACCCAGTACTTC
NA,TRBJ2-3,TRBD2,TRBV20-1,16,CSTRRTSGRGGDTQYF,TGCAGTACGCGACGGACTAGCGGGAGGGGGGGAGATACGCAGTATTTT
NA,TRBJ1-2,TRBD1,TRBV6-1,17,CASSEAGTGGLHYGYTF,TGTGCCAGCAGTGAGGCGGGGACAGGGGGTTTACACTATGGCTACACCTTC
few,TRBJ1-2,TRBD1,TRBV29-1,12,CSVETGVYGYTF,TGCAGCGTTGAAACAGGGGTCTATGGCTACACCTTC
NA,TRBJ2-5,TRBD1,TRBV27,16,CASSTPRQGRRETQYF,TGTGCCAGCAGTACACCCCGACAGGGGAGGCGAGAGACCCAGTACTTC
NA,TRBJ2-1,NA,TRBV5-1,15,CASSSPANSYNEQFF,TGCGCCAGCAGCTCGCCAGCTAATTCCTACAATGAGCAGTTCTTC
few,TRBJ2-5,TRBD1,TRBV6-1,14,CASRQTGNQETQYF,TGTGCCAGCAGGCAGACAGGGAACCAAGAGACCCAGTACTTC
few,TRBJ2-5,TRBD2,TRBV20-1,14,CSALLAGGRETQYF,TGCAGTGCCCTCTTAGCGGGGGGGCGGGAGACCCAGTACTTC
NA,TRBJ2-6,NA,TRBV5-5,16,CASSLVSLSGANVLTF,TGTGCCAGCAGCTTGGTTTCCCTCTCTGGGGCCAACGTCCTGACTTTC
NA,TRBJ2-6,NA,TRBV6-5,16,CASSYSQAAGANVLTF,TGTGCCAGCAGTTATTCACAAGCTGCTGGGGCCAACGTCCTGACTTTC
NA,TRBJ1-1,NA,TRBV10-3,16,CAISESYPPQGSEAFF,TGTGCCATCAGTGAGTCGTATCCTCCTCAGGGGTCTGAAGCTTTCTTT
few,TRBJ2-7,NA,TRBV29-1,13,CSVGSHSSGEQYF,TGCAGCGTTGGAAGTCATTCCTCGGGCGAGCAGTACTTC
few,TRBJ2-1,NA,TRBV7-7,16,CASSPGVGGGYNEQFF,TGTGCCAGCAGCCCCGGGGTTGGGGGCGGTTACAATGAGCAGTTCTTC